The sequence of this T cell receptor (beta chain) was determined in a study of blood T cell repertoires in COVID-19 (dated by TCRdb to the early 2020s). Describing the broader study: Samples covering the acute and convalescent phases of COVID-19 were provided by collaborators in the United States, Italy and Spain. The material from the prospective study consisted of cDNA or gDNA derived from T cells, B-cell-depleted T cells, or PBMCs. The dataset comprised deeply sampled blood TCRbeta repertoires from subjects exposed to, actively infected with, or recovered from COVID-19. The repertoires were released in a freely available public database meant as a resource for research on the immune response to SARS-CoV-2. Samples came from the ongoing ImmuneRACE study (first 160 participants) plus 1,254 subjects from 6 global collaborators. Sample metadata almost always included a de-identified subject ID, COVID-19 status, age in years and sex. Where available, HLA class I and class II types were taken from metadata supplied by the sample provider and were not determined by assay-based typing.

Germline trimming amounts to 10 bases on V and 4 bases on J, with 11 as the count of junction bases outside the gene matches. From cysteine to phenylalanine, the CDR3 is 14 amino acids long. The CDR3 DNA has 42 bases and is translated from base 1. Looking up the germline V gene yields CDR1 SNHLY and CDR2 FYNNEI. TCRbeta CDR3 regions were amplified from genomic DNA by means of the immunoSEQ Assay, a bias-controlled multiplex PCR. The study's processing was this. The number of nucleated cells in each sample was estimated from the amplification of reference gene primers within the assay. Sequence reads were collapsed and filtered to measure the absolute abundance of every unique TCRbeta CDR3 rearrangement. For each sample, productive Simpson clonality was calculated as the square root of Simpson's diversity index across productive rearrangements. The table was pulled from immuneACCESS by TCRdb, which kept in-frame rearrangements only. Such tables lose some clones; where checked, under half of the loss comes from unresolved V genes, and the rest has no known cause. Clone size and the V and J calls come from that table; the DNA yielded D and trimming. A total of approximately 220,000 clones appear in this sample, roughly 80% of them only once. The top ten hold around 3.1% of the sample.

Beyond this particular receptor, the publication reports: The quantity of clinical and demographic metadata differed by source and by participant and was supplied without curation.

The count of this clone is one. Its antigen is not yet known. No clone much larger than this one lies a single base away; base qualities are absent. Another Seattle source contributed samples from volunteer blood donors who had recovered from COVID-19. Whole blood was collected in K2EDTA tubes by collaborating institutions according to the institutions' own protocols. For TCRbeta analysis, collaborator samples were shipped as frozen whole blood, as isolated PBMCs, or as DNA extracted from either sample type. This clonotype was obtained from a woman aged 25 to 39 who had recovered from COVID-19. Sequenced input: peripheral blood. The V and J segments used are TRBV2 and TRBJ2-7, and TRBD1 matches 9 of the central bases. Read as DNA, the sequence is TGTGCCACAACTTGGGAGGACAGGGGATACGAGCAGTACTTC. This sequence encodes CATTWEDRGYEQYF.